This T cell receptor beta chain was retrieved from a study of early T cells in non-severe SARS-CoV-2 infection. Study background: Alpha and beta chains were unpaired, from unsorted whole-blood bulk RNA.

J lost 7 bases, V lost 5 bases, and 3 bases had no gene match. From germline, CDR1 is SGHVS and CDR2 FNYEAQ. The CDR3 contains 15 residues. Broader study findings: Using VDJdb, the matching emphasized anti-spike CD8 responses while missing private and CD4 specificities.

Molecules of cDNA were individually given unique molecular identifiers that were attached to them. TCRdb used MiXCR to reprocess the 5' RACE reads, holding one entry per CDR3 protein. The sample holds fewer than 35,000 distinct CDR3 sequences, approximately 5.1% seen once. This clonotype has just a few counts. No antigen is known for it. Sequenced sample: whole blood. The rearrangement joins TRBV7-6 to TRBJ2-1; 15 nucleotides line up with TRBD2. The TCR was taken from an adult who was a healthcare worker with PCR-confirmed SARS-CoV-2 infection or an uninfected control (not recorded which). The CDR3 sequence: CASSTGTSGRNEQFF. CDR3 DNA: TGTGCCAGCAGCACCGGGACTAGCGGGAGGAATGAGCAGTTCTTC.